The sequence of this TCR beta chain was determined in a study of Ad26.COV2.S vaccination and SARS-CoV-2 variants. Study in general: The donor belonged to the COV1001 Ad26.COV2.S trial arm. Doses of Ad26.COV2.S were injected into muscle once or twice, 56 days apart.

V lost 5 bases to trimming and J lost 0 bases, with 11 bases between them. Per the germline V gene, CDR1 is MNHEY and CDR2 is SVGEGT. The CDR3 consists of 14 residues. Points from the study as a whole: Vaccine and placebo groups showed comparable non-spike TCR breadth.

Using immunoSEQ multiplex PCR, the repertoire was profiled, and TCRdb retains in-frame clones only, with some absent. The data hold hundreds of thousands of clones, with 75% to 95% observed a single time. This clone showed up just once. What it binds is not known. Treatment in this sample: approximately 18 received Ad26.COV2.S at low or high dose, single or two shots; roughly 5 received placebo; per-sample allocation not given. Day 63 after the first injection of vaccine or placebo was the sampling time. This sequence originates from a person between 18 and 65 years old who received the Ad26.COV2.S COVID-19 vaccine or a placebo. The V gene is TRBV6-2 or TRBV6-3, the J gene TRBJ2-7; D perhaps matches TRBD2 (6 bases). The sequenced sample was peripheral blood, obtained in a trial of Ad26.COV2.S vaccine versus placebo. CDR3 region: CASSISGRSYEQYF. In DNA, the CDR3 is TGTGCCAGCAGTATTAGCGGACGCTCCTACGAGCAGTACTTC.